This TCR beta chain was sequenced for a study of memory CD4+ T cells and cytomegalovirus serostatus. Germline-derived CDR1 and CDR2 are MGHRA and YSYEKL. CDR3 size: 19 residues. The V gene lost 4 bases and the J gene lost 4 bases, with 28 bases spanning the gap. Method: immunoSEQ multiplex PCR; TCRdb's copy keeps in-frame clones and lacks some. Of more than 55,000 clones in the sample, roughly four fifths are singletons; the top ten hold about 1%. Single viable CD3+CD4+CD8-CD45RO+ cells were sorted as the memory CD4+ T cells. Positive selection with CD4 microbeads enriched total CD4+ T cells. The clonotype originates from an adult in good health and CMV-seronegative. Sequenced: memory CD4+ T cells from blood. The V gene is TRBV4-1, the J gene TRBJ1-1; D perhaps matches TRBD1 (5 bases). The CDR3, as DNA: TGCGCCAGCAGCCTCGCTACCCCTTTACGGGGAGGCAGGGCCACTGAAGCTTTCTTT. Its protein product is CASSLATPLRGGRATEAFF.